This T cell receptor (beta chain) was documented in a study of HIV-infected patients and healthy controls. Roughly three months, about 14 weeks, into antiretroviral therapy, follow-up blood was collected. The repertoire came from unfractionated whole blood and reflected all unsorted peripheral T cells. Peripheral blood, 2 to 3 ml, was drawn for RNA extraction. The germline V gene encodes CDR1 KGHSH and CDR2 LQKENI. J was trimmed by 12 bases and V by 6 bases; bases with no gene match: 20. The CDR3 consists of 17 residues. In its sample, this clonotype is medium-sized (0.01 to 0.1%). The antigen is undetermined. Points from the study as a whole: Size-matched repertoire data failed to replicate the apparent Gini index recovery after therapy in HIV-infected patients. Significant mean usage differences between HIV-infected patients and controls involved eight alpha and eight beta V genes.

About 480 ng RNA was reverse transcribed with alpha and beta constant-region primers. Each of the alpha and beta chains got its own library through chain-specific third strand synthesis with indices. A 12-nucleotide barcode per molecule came from two concatenated random hexamers added pre-amplification. TCRdb fed the 5' RACE reads into MiXCR, producing one record per CDR3 protein. The sample yields approximately 7,000 distinct CDR3 sequences, 6% to 8.5% seen once. This chain connects TRBV18 to TRBJ1-2; 12 bases map to TRBD1. This material consisted of blood, taken during antiretroviral therapy. This receptor was taken from an adult with HIV infection. The CDR3 DNA reads as TGTGCCAGCTCTCCGAAAATTGGGGACAGGGGGCGCAGAACCCACACCTTC. Protein sequence: CASSPKIGDRGRRTHTF.